This TCR beta chain was found in a study of regulatory T cells in long-lasting Graves disease (dated by TCRdb to the early 2020s). In terms of the full investigation: Persistent Graves' disease was defined as persistently positive TSH receptor autoantibodies together with antithyroid drug treatment for over 5 years. Peripheral blood TCR sequencing and RNA sequencing compared persistent Graves' disease patients with newly diagnosed Graves' disease patients. The study took place in China and was registered as a clinical trial. TCR sequencing covered some 13 persistent and some 20 newly diagnosed Graves' disease patients, approximately 33 samples in total. Persistent Graves' disease patients in the clinical cohort had taken antithyroid drugs for roughly ten years on average. Here is what the overall study found, with its caveats: Persistent patients shared more public clonotypes among themselves (approximately 2,500) than newly diagnosed patients did (approximately 870). Persistent disease showed preferential use of TRBV28, TRBJ1-2 and TRBJ2-5, whereas newly diagnosed disease favored TRBV20-1 and TRBJ2-1. Because the primary lesion, thyroid tissue, could not be accessed, the study looked at peripheral blood alone. As a limitation, the authors acknowledged that the small sample size may reduce accuracy. Compared with newly diagnosed patients, persistent Graves' disease patients had lower TCR Shannon entropy and fewer highly expanded clones, which suggests clonal expansion. Sequencing and analysis were limited to the TCR beta chain.

Concerning this clonotype: Its antigen target is currently unknown. The record has no base qualities; no much larger clone is one base away.

Spanning cysteine to phenylalanine, the CDR3 consists of 14 amino acids. Just CDR3 DNA is preserved here, 42 bases in frame from base 1. Looking up the germline V gene yields CDR1 SNHLY and CDR2 FYNNEI. Relative to germline, V is 6 bases shorter and J is 7 bases shorter, with 17 bases between their ends. Library method: multiplex PCR. The data were produced on an Illumina HiSeq 4000. To build TCR beta libraries, CDR3 regions were amplified by Arm-PCR using iRepertoire HTBI primers. Gel purification was performed on PCR products prior to sequencing. On the authors' methods: A total of 60 to 80 TRBV and 14 TRBJ segments were identified across samples and were used for gene usage analysis of CDR3 amino acid clonotypes. COPE and FqMerger were used to merge the filtered high-quality paired reads into contigs. BLAST was used to align contigs to IMGT TRBV, TRBD and TRBJ reference genes, with CDR3 defined following IMGT. Highly expanded clones were defined as clonotypes with a frequency above 0.1%. Repertoire diversity was measured by Shannon entropy, and V-J evenness by the Gini coefficient. Clonotypes shared by more than one individual were considered public. TCRdb passed the public sequencing reads through fastp at Q25 and MiXCR, retaining productive beta sequences. Rows matching on CDR3 protein sequence are summarized as one entry with the most common DNA and genes. These V and J calls derive from TCRdb rather than the authors' analysis. A total of about 470,000 distinct CDR3 sequences appear in this sample, 20% to 25% of them only once. Clones ranked in the top ten supply around 7% of the sample.

This sample's time point label indicates: persistent/refractory GD, antithyroid drugs over 5 years with positive TRAb. RNA was extracted from PBMCs in TRIzol for both TCR sequencing and RNA sequencing. The diagnosis of Graves' disease was made according to American Thyroid Association guidelines. Recruitment of patients was carried out at an endocrinology department in Xi'an, China. Each patient gave about 8.1 milliliters of peripheral blood, collected in an EDTA anticoagulant tube. Ficoll Paque Plus density gradient separation was used to isolate PBMCs, and no further T cell sorting was performed. An Agilent 2100 Bioanalyzer and agarose gel were used to assess RNA quality, and a NanoDrop 2000 was used to measure RNA concentration.

The TCR originated in a female donor with Graves disease. This sequence uses TRBV2 and TRBJ2-3; the D element could tentatively be TRBD1 or TRBD2, as 6 bases agree for each. Sequenced here: peripheral blood mononuclear cells (PBMCs), sampled when the disease was refractory, from a patient treated with antithyroid drugs. The sequenced DNA: TGTGCCAGCAGCCCCGGGAGCAGGGGCAATACGCAGTATTTT. The resulting protein is CASSPGSRGNTQYF.